This section outlines one T cell receptor beta chain sequence together with its context. Antigen unknown. The data stem from a study of cytomegalovirus exposure and HLA in healthy donors. Across the whole study: Among the roughly 400 genotyped donors, 70% to 85% were placed in the Caucasian-associated ancestry cluster.

Nominal health characterized the donors when sampled, though unrecorded immune exposures were likely. PCR used 60 Vbeta primers and 13 Jbeta primers. Some clones are missing from TCRdb's copy, which holds only in-frame ones; the method was immunoSEQ multiplex PCR. The sample lists roughly 150,000 clones; more than 65% were seen once. Study-level findings and limits: A prior analysis recorded that most TCR beta V segments were productive about 87% or about 30% of the time. In vitro checks showed that a few CMV-associated chains really do target CMV antigens.

The receptor was isolated from a young man in good health and CMV-seropositive. Material for sequencing was PBMCs.

The CDR3 loop reads CASSSRTGDEQFF. DNA for the CDR3: TGTGCCAGCAGTTCTCGGACAGGGGATGAGCAGTTCTTC. This sequence joins TRBV7-2 and TRBJ2-1; 9 bases fit TRBD1. J lost 8 bases, V lost 6 bases, and 5 bases had no gene match. Looked up from germline, CDR1 is SGHTA and CDR2 is FQGNSA. This CDR3 is 13 amino acids long.